This T cell receptor (beta chain) was recovered during a study of blood T cell repertoires in COVID-19. Original processing notes: Scientists estimated how many nucleated cells there were by amplifying reference gene primers. The protocol was immunoSEQ multiplex PCR, while the TCRdb copy is restricted to in-frame clones and leaves out a portion. V and J calls and clone size are as listed in that table; D and trimming were resolved from the DNA. Among around 100,000 clones, more than 80% were seen once, and the ten largest hold approximately 2.6%. V lost 2 bases, J lost 3 bases, and 11 bases lay in between. Germline-derived CDR1 and CDR2 are SGHTA and FQGTGA. CDR3 size: 14 residues.

The V and J genes are TRBV7-3 and TRBJ2-7, with D hard to call. Sequenced input: peripheral blood. This clonotype originated in a man aged 45-60 years with COVID-19, enrolled during active disease. The CDR3 DNA reads as TGTGCCAGCAGCTTACCAGGCCTGGGCTACGAGCAGTACTTC. Protein product: CASSLPGLGYEQYF.